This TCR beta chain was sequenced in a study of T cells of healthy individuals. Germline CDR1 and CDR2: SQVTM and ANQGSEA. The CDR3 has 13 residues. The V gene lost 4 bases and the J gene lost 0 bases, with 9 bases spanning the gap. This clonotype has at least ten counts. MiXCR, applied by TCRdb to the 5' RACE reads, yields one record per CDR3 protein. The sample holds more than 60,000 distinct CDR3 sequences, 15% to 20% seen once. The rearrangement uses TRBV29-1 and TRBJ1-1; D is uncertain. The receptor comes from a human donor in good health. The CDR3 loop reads CSVGGDLNTEAFF. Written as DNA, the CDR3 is TGCAGCGTTGGTGGGGATTTGAACACTGAAGCTTTCTTT.